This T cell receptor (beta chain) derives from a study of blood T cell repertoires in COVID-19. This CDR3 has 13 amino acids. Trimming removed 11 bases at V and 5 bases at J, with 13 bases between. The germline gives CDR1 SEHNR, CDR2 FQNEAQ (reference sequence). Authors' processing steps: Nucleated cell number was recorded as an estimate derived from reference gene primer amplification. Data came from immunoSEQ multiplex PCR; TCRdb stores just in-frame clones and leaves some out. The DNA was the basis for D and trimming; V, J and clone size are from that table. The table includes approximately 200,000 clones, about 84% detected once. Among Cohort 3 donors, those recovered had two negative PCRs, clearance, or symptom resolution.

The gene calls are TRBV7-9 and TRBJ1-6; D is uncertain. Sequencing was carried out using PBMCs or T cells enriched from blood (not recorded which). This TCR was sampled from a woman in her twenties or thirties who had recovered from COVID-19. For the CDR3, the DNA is TGTGCCTCACGTGGCCAGAATAATTCACCCCTCCACTTT. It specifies CASRGQNNSPLHF.